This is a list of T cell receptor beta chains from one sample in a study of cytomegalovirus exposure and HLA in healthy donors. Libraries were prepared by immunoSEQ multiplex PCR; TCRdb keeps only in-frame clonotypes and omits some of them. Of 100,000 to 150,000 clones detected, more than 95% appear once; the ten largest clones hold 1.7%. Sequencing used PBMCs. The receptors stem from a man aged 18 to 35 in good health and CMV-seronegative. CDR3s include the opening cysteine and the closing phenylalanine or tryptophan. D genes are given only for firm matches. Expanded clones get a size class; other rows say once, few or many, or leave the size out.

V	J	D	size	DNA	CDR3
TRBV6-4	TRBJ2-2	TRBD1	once	TGTGCCAGCAGCCCCGGGACAGCGAACACCGGGGAGCTGTTTTTT	CASSPGTANTGELFF
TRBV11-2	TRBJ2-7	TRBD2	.	TGTGCCAGCAGTCCCGGACTAGCGGGAGTCTACGAGCAGTACTTC	CASSPGLAGVYEQYF
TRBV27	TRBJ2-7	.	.	TGTGCCAGCAGTTGGAGATCCGAGCAGTACTTC	CASSWRSEQYF
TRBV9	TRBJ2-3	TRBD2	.	TGTGCCAGCAGCCCATCTAGCGGGAAAGATACGCAGTATTTT	CASSPSSGKDTQYF
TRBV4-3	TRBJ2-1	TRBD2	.	TGCGCCAGCAGCCAAGATAGGTGGCGGGAGGGGAATGAGCAGTTCTTC	CASSQDRWREGNEQFF
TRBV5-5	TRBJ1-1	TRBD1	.	TGTGCCAGCAGCTTGGGACAGACAGGGGTGAACACTGAAGCTTTCTTT	CASSLGQTGVNTEAFF
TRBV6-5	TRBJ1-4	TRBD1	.	TGTGCCAGCAGACGACAGGGTAGAAGTGAAAAACTGTTTTTT	CASRRQGRSEKLFF
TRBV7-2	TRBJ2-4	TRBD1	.	TGTGCCAGCAGCTTACCAGGGGGCGGGGACAAAAACATTCAGTACTTC	CASSLPGGGDKNIQYF
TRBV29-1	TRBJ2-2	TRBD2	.	TGCAGCGCCAAAACAGCGGGAGGGAGGGCCGGGGAGCTGTTTTTT	CSAKTAGGRAGELFF
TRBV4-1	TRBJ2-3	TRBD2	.	TGCGCCAGCAGCCAAGAACCTAGCGGGAGGGCCTACTCACCATATACGCAGTATTTT	CASSQEPSGRAYSPYTQYF
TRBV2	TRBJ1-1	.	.	TGTGCCAGCCGAAATTCCGACAGGCTACCGAACACTGAAGCTTTCTTT	CASRNSDRLPNTEAFF
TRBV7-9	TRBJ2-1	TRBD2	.	TGTGCCTCCCGGGGGGAGCCCTCCTACAATGAGCAGTTCTTC	CASRGEPSYNEQFF
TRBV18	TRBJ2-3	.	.	TGTGCCAGCTCACCACGGGGGCAAAGCACAGATACGCAGTATTTT	CASSPRGQSTDTQYF
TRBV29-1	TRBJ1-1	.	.	TGCAGCGTTCTAGGCGGCGTTGAAGCTTTCTTT	CSVLGGVEAFF
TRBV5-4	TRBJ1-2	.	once	TGTGCCAGCAGCTGGTGGGGGGGCAACTATGGCTACACCTTC	CASSWWGGNYGYTF
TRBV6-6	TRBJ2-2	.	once	TGTGCCAGCAGACGGGACTTCTTCACCGGGGAGCTGTTTTTT	CASRRDFFTGELFF
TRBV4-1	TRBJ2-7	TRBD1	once	TGCGCCAGCAGCCAAGAAGGTGGGCTCCGGACAGGGACCTACGAGCAGTACTTC	CASSQEGGLRTGTYEQYF
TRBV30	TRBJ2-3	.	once	TGTGCCTGGAGCCTCACTAGCACAGATACGCAGTATTTT	CAWSLTSTDTQYF
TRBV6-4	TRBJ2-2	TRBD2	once	TGTGCCAGTTCACTCCGGACTAGCGGGAGGGAGAACACCGGGGAGCTGTTTTTT	CASSLRTSGRENTGELFF